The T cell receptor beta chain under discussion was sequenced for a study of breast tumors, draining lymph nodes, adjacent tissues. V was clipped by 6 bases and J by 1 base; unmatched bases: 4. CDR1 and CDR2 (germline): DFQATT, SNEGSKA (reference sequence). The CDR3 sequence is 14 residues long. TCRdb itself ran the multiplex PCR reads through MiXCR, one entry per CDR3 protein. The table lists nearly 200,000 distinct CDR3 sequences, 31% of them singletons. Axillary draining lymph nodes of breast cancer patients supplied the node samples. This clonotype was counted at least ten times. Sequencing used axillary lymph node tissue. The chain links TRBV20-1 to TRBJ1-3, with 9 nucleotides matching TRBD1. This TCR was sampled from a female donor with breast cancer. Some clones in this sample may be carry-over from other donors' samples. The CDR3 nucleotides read TGCAGTGCCCTCGGGACAGGGTCTGGAAACACCATATATTTT. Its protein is CSALGTGSGNTIYF.